These T cell receptor beta chains were read from a single sample in a study of CD8+ T cells in alopecia areata. Libraries were prepared by immunoSEQ multiplex PCR; TCRdb keeps only in-frame clonotypes and omits some of them. This sample has over 200,000 clones, with about 53% found just once. The sample was CD4+ T cells sorted from blood, taken at week 0. The receptors here all came from a human donor with alopecia areata. Both conserved end residues are part of each CDR3. Fields, in order: J gene, V gene, CDR3 protein.

J: TRBJ2-7; V: TRBV4-1; CDR3: CASSQANEQYF
J: TRBJ2-4; V: TRBV14; CDR3: CASSRQGAGDIQYF
J: TRBJ1-1; V: TRBV6-1; CDR3: CASSGDRFNTEAFF
J: TRBJ2-7; V: TRBV5-1; CDR3: CATGAGGSSYEQYF
J: TRBJ1-1; V: TRBV27; CDR3: CASSLGGRTEAFF
J: TRBJ1-3; V: TRBV30; CDR3: CAWSVASGNTIYF
J: TRBJ1-2; V: TRBV7-9; CDR3: CASSTRDSYGYTF
J: TRBJ1-6; V: TRBV2; CDR3: CASSRENSPLHF
J: TRBJ2-2; V: TRBV7-9; CDR3: CASSKAGGTTGELFF
J: TRBJ2-3; V: TRBV9; CDR3: CASSVSRGAYTDTQYF
J: TRBJ2-5; V: TRBV29-1; CDR3: CSVPTGILRGSQETQYF
J: TRBJ2-7; V: TRBV4-1; CDR3: CASSQDGQPHYEQYF
J: TRBJ2-3; V: TRBV6-1; CDR3: CASSHPRDTQYF
J: TRBJ1-1; V: TRBV7-6; CDR3: CASSLSGQGFTEAFF
J: TRBJ1-1; V: TRBV29-1; CDR3: CSVIGGTEAFF
J: TRBJ2-7; V: TRBV30; CDR3: CAWSDPRSPYEQYF
J: TRBJ1-5; V: TRBV6-6; CDR3: CASTLDGHQPQHF
J: TRBJ1-5; V: TRBV30; CDR3: CAWSVGLNSNQPQHF
J: TRBJ1-2; V: TRBV29-1; CDR3: CSVREGPGSGYTF
J: TRBJ2-1; V: TRBV7-8; CDR3: CASTNYNEQFF
J: TRBJ2-3; V: TRBV6-5; CDR3: CASRRLALGPDTQYF
J: TRBJ2-7; V: TRBV30; CDR3: CAWTPGTGAYEQYF
J: TRBJ1-2; V: TRBV4-1; CDR3: CASSQALLRGSSFGSYTF
J: TRBJ1-2; V: TRBV5-1; CDR3: CASSLDSNYGYTF
J: TRBJ2-1; V: TRBV7-9; CDR3: CASSFSGTRPYNEQFF
J: TRBJ1-1; V: TRBV9; CDR3: CASSVVGRGNTEAFF
J: TRBJ2-7; V: TRBV7-3; CDR3: CASSLDSPAYEQYF
J: TRBJ1-1; V: TRBV11-2; CDR3: CASSLQGVNTEAFF
J: TRBJ2-5; V: TRBV7-7; CDR3: CASSPWDRGPEETQYF
J: TRBJ1-2; V: TRBV7-9; CDR3: CASTDRGDGYTF
J: TRBJ1-1; V: TRBV7-6; CDR3: CASSASTGRSTEAFF
J: TRBJ2-7; V: TRBV29-1; CDR3: CSVGPVRGVTVNEQYF
J: TRBJ1-1; V: TRBV7-8; CDR3: CASSGNRNTEAFF
J: TRBJ2-2; V: TRBV11-2; CDR3: CASSFGLTWTGELFF
J: TRBJ1-1; V: TRBV5-4; CDR3: CASSLYRVNTEAFF
J: TRBJ2-7; V: TRBV6-1; CDR3: CASSEAVTVAYEQYF
J: TRBJ2-5; V: TRBV7-2; CDR3: CASSADRRETQYF